This record concerns one T cell receptor beta chain sequence. The antigen remains undetermined. V shed 8 bases and J shed 3 bases, with 29 bases lying between them. CDR3 length: 18 amino acids. CDR1 is SGHAT and CDR2 is FQNNGV in the germline V gene. These data come from a study of response to subunit inactivated influenza vaccine. Findings of the study overall: Every seasonal influenza vaccination brings in few new T cells, the authors suggested.

TCRdb reanalysed the RT-PCR reads using MiXCR and keeps one entry per CDR3 protein. Among about 310,000 distinct CDR3 sequences, roughly 20% were seen once, and the ten largest hold 10%. The clonotype was recovered from a man between 45 and 75 years old who received an inactivated influenza vaccine. The V and J genes are TRBV11-2 and TRBJ2-7, with TRBD2 as a possible D gene (7 bases). Sequences were derived from PBMCs from blood, sampled approximately 22 months after vaccination. CDR3 amino acids: CASGEGGPSVSSNYEQYF. The CDR3 nucleotides read TGTGCCAGCGGAGAGGGGGGGCCCAGCGTATCCTCCAACTACGAGCAGTACTTC.